One and the same sample provided the 30 T cell receptor beta chains below, sequenced in a study of Ad26.COV2.S vaccination and SARS-CoV-2 variants. Profiled with immunoSEQ multiplex PCR; TCRdb holds only in-frame clones, not every one. The data hold roughly 320,000 clones, with about nine tenths observed a single time. Treatment reported: approximately 18 received Ad26.COV2.S at low or high dose, single or two shots; 5 received placebo; per-sample allocation not given. Each sample was drawn 63 days after the first injection (of vaccine or placebo). Specimen: peripheral blood, collected in a trial of Ad26.COV2.S vaccine versus placebo. Receptors were obtained from a person between 18 and 59 years old who received the Ad26.COV2.S COVID-19 vaccine or a placebo.

J is TRBJ1-5 and V is TRBV15; 9 bases fit TRBD1. This CDR3 comprises 15 residues. Germline V gives CDR1 LNHNV, CDR2 YYDKDF (reference sequence). Trimming removed 5 bases from V and 2 bases from J; junction bases left unmatched: 4. The CDR3 nucleotides are TGTGCCACCAGCCTACAGGGGGCCGGCAATCAGCCCCAGCATTTT. Protein: CATSLQGAGNQPQHF.

The chain combines TRBV5-5 with TRBJ2-7; D is perhaps TRBD2 (5 bases). V lost 4 bases and J lost 9, with 14 bases in between. CDR1 and CDR2 from the germline V gene are SGHKS and YYEKEE (reference sequence). The length of the CDR3 is 12 residues. Here the CDR3 DNA reads TGTGCCAGCAGCCCCGGCCCCAGCGGGCAGTACTTC. This translates into CASSPGPSGQYF.

J is TRBJ2-3 and V is TRBV18; 8 bases align to TRBD1. The CDR3 spans 15 residues. CDR1 is KGHSH, CDR2 LQKENI, per germline. The J segment lost 5 bases and the V segment lost 3 bases, leaving 7 bases of the junction unmatched. The CDR3 sequence: CASSPSGTGIDTQYF. CDR3 nucleotides: TGTGCCAGCTCACCGTCGGGGACAGGAATAGATACGCAGTATTTT.

The gene calls are TRBV6-2 or TRBV6-3 and TRBJ1-2; D might be TRBD1 (6 bases). Germline loops: CDR1 MNHEY, CDR2 SVGEGT. There are 14 residues in the CDR3. Trimming left V 5 bases short and J 6 bases short, with 16 bases between. The CDR3 loop reads CASSGALGADGYTF. CDR3 nucleotide sequence: TGTGCCAGCAGTGGCGCGTTGGGGGCTGATGGCTACACCTTC.

This clone was found a few times. The V gene is TRBV9, the J gene TRBJ2-7; 9 nucleotides match TRBD1. V gave up 0 bases and J gave up 0 bases; unmatched junction bases: 10. Germline-derived CDR1 and CDR2 are SGDLS and YYNGEE. This CDR3 has 18 amino acids. The CDR3 protein is CASSVARLPGQGSYEQYF. The CDR3 nucleotides read TGTGCCAGCAGCGTAGCTCGCCTTCCGGGACAGGGCTCCTACGAGCAGTACTTC. Based on the CDR3 plus reference TRBV9 and TRBJ2-7, the full variable domain is DSGVTQTPKHLITATGQRVTLRCSPRSGDLSVYWYQQSLDQGLQFLIQYYNGEERAKGNILERFSAQQFPDLHSELNLSSLELGDSALYFCASSVARLPGQGSYEQYFGPGTRLTVT.

The chain recombines TRBV9 with TRBJ1-6; possible D gene TRBD1, 6 bases. Trimming took off 4 bases at V and 5 bases at J, with 13 bases between the two ends. Germline CDR1 reads SGDLS; CDR2 reads YYNGEE. CDR3 size: 15 residues. CDR3 in amino acids: CASSRGDNNNSPLHF. As DNA, the CDR3 is TGTGCCAGCAGCCGGGGGGACAACAATAATTCACCCCTCCACTTT.

V is TRBV30 and J is TRBJ1-2, with 11 nucleotides matching TRBD1. Germline assignment: CDR1 GTSNPN and CDR2 SVGIG (reference sequence). The V segment lost 2 bases and the J segment 7 bases; nucleotides outside the gene matches: 9. This CDR3 is built from 15 residues. In DNA, the CDR3 is TGTGCCTGGAGTTCCCGGACAGGGGGCGCGGGTGGCTACACCTTC. The encoded protein is CAWSSRTGGAGGYTF.

This clone was recorded only once. The chain links TRBV27 to TRBJ1-5; 8 bases line up with TRBD1. V was pared by 8 bases and J by 7 bases, with 7 bases of the junction left unmatched. The germline V gene encodes CDR1 MNHEY and CDR2 SMNVEV (reference sequence). CDR3 length: 13 residues. The CDR3 is CASGQGMKQPQHF. The CDR3 DNA reads as TGTGCCAGCGGACAGGGTATGAAGCAGCCCCAGCATTTT.

The gene calls are TRBV11-1 and TRBJ1-2, with a tentative D call TRBD1 (5 bases). The V end lost 5 bases, the J end lost 2 bases, and 9 bases lay between the germline ends. CDR3 length: 13 residues. CDR1 and CDR2 from the germline V gene are SGHAT and FQDESV (reference sequence). The CDR3 is CASSKTVNYGYTF. The CDR3 coding sequence is TGTGCCAGCAGCAAGACAGTCAACTATGGCTACACCTTC.

This sequence joins TRBV4-2 and TRBJ1-4; tentatively, D is TRBD1 (5 bases). The germline V and J ends were trimmed by 4 bases and 6 bases, with 15 bases remaining between them. The CDR3 contains 15 residues. Germline V CDR1 and CDR2: LGHNA, YNFKEQ. CDR3 DNA sequence: TGTGCCAGCAGCCGGGGTGGGGGGTTGGATGAAAAACTGTTTTTT. It yields the protein CASSRGGGLDEKLFF.

This clone has just a few counts. V is TRBV4-1 and J is TRBJ1-6, with D maybe TRBD1 (5 bases). The CDR3 sequence is 16 residues long. Trimming took 0 bases from V and 6 from J, leaving 12 bases between them. CDR1 is MGHRA, CDR2 YSYEKL, per germline. The DNA for the CDR3 is TGCGCCAGCAGCCAAGAACTTGGCAGGGTTAATTCACCCCTCCACTTT. This translates into CASSQELGRVNSPLHF.

In its sample, this clone was seen once. The chain employs TRBV3-1 (or the pseudogene TRBV3-2) and TRBJ2-7; D is perhaps TRBD1 (5 bases). V lost 5 bases and J lost 2, with 10 bases in between. Germline V gives CDR1 LGHDT, CDR2 YNNKEL (reference sequence). The CDR3 length is 13 residues. The CDR3, as DNA: TGTGCCAGCAGCAATGGACATCCCTACGAGCAGTACTTC. It yields the protein CASSNGHPYEQYF.

The V gene is TRBV4-1, the J gene TRBJ1-1, with TRBD1 identical over 7 bases. Germline loops: CDR1 MGHRA, CDR2 YSYEKL. Trimming cost V 0 bases and J 11 bases; bases outside gene matches: 6. This CDR3 spans 13 amino acids. The CDR3 region is CASSQEEGARAFF. Here the CDR3 DNA reads TGCGCCAGCAGCCAAGAGGAGGGGGCACGGGCTTTCTTT.

The gene calls are TRBV5-1 and TRBJ2-1, with 12 nucleotides matching TRBD1. Per germline, CDR1 SGHRS and CDR2 YFSETQ. CDR3 size: 17 residues. V trimming: 0 bases; J trimming: 7 bases; junction bases outside the gene matches: 8. The CDR3 is CASSLDGGQGARNEQFF. In DNA, the CDR3 is TGCGCCAGCAGCTTGGATGGGGGACAGGGGGCGCGAAATGAGCAGTTCTTC. Full variable domain (remainder filled in from reference TRBV5-1 and TRBJ2-1): KAGVTQTPRYLIKTRGQQVTLSCSPISGHRSVSWYQQTPGQGLQFLFEYFSETQRNKGNFPGRFSGRQFSNSRSEMNVSTLELGDSALYLCASSLDGGQGARNEQFFGPGTRLTVL.

This chain links TRBV10-3 with TRBJ2-7, with 8 bases matching TRBD1. Looked up from germline, CDR1 is ENHRY and CDR2 is SYGVKD. With V trimmed by 8 bases and J by 5 bases, 8 bases remained unmatched. This CDR3 has 13 amino acids. This CDR3 is CAISDRVEDEQYF. In DNA, the CDR3 is TGTGCCATCTCGGACAGGGTGGAAGACGAGCAGTACTTC.

This clone was seen once. The chain recombines TRBV2 with TRBJ2-1, with TRBD2 matching over 12 bases. The germline CDR1 and CDR2 sequences are SNHLY and FYNNEI. The CDR3 is made up of 13 amino acids. V lost 10 bases and J lost 5; bases outside the gene matches: 3. Here the CDR3 DNA reads TGTGCCACTAGACTAGCGGGGGACAATGAGCAGTTCTTC. Translated: CATRLAGDNEQFF.

CDR3: CASSFSDTEAFF. For the CDR3, the DNA is TGTGCCAGCAGCTTCAGCGACACTGAAGCTTTCTTT. The V and J genes are TRBV11-3 and TRBJ1-1; D unclear. Per the germline V gene, CDR1 is SGHNT and CDR2 is YENEEA. V was shortened by 3 bases and J by 3 bases, with 5 bases between the two germline ends. CDR3 length: 12 residues.

The chain carries TRBV30 and TRBJ1-2; possible D gene TRBD1, 6 bases. Trimming shortened V by 0 bases and J by 7 bases, and 9 bases separated the two germline ends. The length of the CDR3 is 12 residues. In germline, CDR1 is GTSNPN, CDR2 SVGIG (reference sequence). This chain's CDR3 is CAWSVGGAGYTF. The CDR3 coding sequence is TGTGCCTGGAGTGTTGGGGGGGCTGGCTACACCTTC.

The J gene is TRBJ1-2, the V gene TRBV7-2; no clear D. This CDR3 has 13 residues. The germline CDR1 and CDR2 sequences are SGHTA and FQGNSA. V lost 1 base, J lost 8 bases, and 11 bases lay in between. CDR3 bases: TGTGCCAGCAGCTTAGGGGTGGGAAACGGCTACACCTTC. It codes for CASSLGVGNGYTF.

This clone has more than one count but fewer than ten. The chain is built from TRBV12-3 or TRBV12-4 and TRBJ1-1; D is perhaps TRBD1 (5 bases). Trimming left V 3 bases short and J 1 base short, with 6 bases between. This CDR3 has 13 amino acids. The CDR3 here is CASSFGGNTEAFF. As DNA, the CDR3 is TGTGCCAGCAGTTTTGGGGGGAACACTGAAGCTTTCTTT.

The chain carries TRBV15 and TRBJ1-1, with D unresolved. The CDR3 has 17 residues. The V end was cut by 1 base, the J end by 5 bases, with 20 bases between. Germline lookup yields CDR1 LNHNV and CDR2 YYDKDF (reference sequence). CDR3 residues: CATSRVVGFRLGTEAFF. The CDR3, as DNA: TGTGCCACCAGCAGAGTTGTAGGGTTTAGGTTGGGAACTGAAGCTTTCTTT.

V gene TRBV5-4 combines with J gene TRBJ2-7, with 9 positions matching TRBD1. Germline CDR1 SGHNT, CDR2 YYREEE (reference sequence). The length of the CDR3 is 13 residues. Trimming cost V 10 bases and J 0 bases; bases outside gene matches: 5. The CDR3, as DNA: TGTGCCGAGGGGACAGGGAACTCCTACGAGCAGTACTTC. Protein product: CAEGTGNSYEQYF.

The rearrangement uses TRBV27 and TRBJ2-2, with D possibly TRBD2 on 6 matching bases. Trimming shortened V by 6 bases and J by 6 bases, and 14 bases separated the two germline ends. Germline V lookup: CDR1 MNHEY, CDR2 SMNVEV (reference sequence). CDR3 length equals 14 residues. The CDR3: CASSIIREAGELFF. DNA for the CDR3: TGTGCCAGCAGCATAATAAGGGAGGCCGGGGAGCTGTTTTTT.

The CDR3, as DNA: TGTGCCATCAGTGAGTCGAAGGGGGCCGGAAACAATGAGCAGTTCTTC. This gives the protein CAISESKGAGNNEQFF. The chain uses TRBV10-3 and TRBJ2-1, with TRBD1 matching 7 bases. V was pared by 0 bases and J by 5 bases, with 7 bases of the junction left unmatched. Germline lookup yields CDR1 ENHRY and CDR2 SYGVKD. The CDR3 length is 16 residues.

The CDR3 DNA reads as TGTGCCAGCAGCGCAAACAGGGATTATGGCTACACCTTC. As protein: CASSANRDYGYTF. The rearrangement links TRBV7-3 to TRBJ1-2; D may be TRBD1 (6 bases). Germline loops: CDR1 SGHTA, CDR2 FQGTGA. This CDR3 is 13 amino acids long. The ends were cut back, 5 bases at V and 5 bases at J, with 12 bases in the middle.

This chain uses TRBV25-1 with TRBJ2-3; D is unresolved. The CDR3 has 14 amino acids. Germline V gene data show CDR1 as MGHDK and CDR2 as SYGVNS. The V and J ends lost 7 bases and 1 base respectively, with 12 bases between them. Here the CDR3 reads CASIPPSGTDTQYF. Written as DNA, the CDR3 is TGTGCCAGCATCCCACCTTCAGGCACAGATACGCAGTATTTT. The full variable domain, in which reference TRBV25-1 and TRBJ2-3 provide the parts outside the CDR3, is EADIYQTPRYLVIGTGKKITLECSQTMGHDKMYWYQQDPGMELHLIHYSYGVNSTEKGDLSSESTVSRIRTEHFPLTLESARPSHTSQYLCASIPPSGTDTQYFGPGTRLTVL.

CDR3 coding DNA: TGTGCCAGCAGCCCACGGACAGTTTTTGAAGCTTTCTTT. Its translation is CASSPRTVFEAFF. V usage is TRBV7-2 and J usage is TRBJ1-1; perhaps TRBD1 as D (6 bases). V lost 5 bases and J lost 7, with 14 bases in between. The CDR3 runs to 13 residues. Germline values: CDR1 SGHTA, CDR2 FQGNSA.

The chain recombines TRBV4-1 with TRBJ2-7; D gene ambiguous. The CDR3 is 13 residues long. The germline CDR1 and CDR2 sequences are MGHRA and YSYEKL. V lost 6 bases to trimming and J lost 4 bases, with 13 bases between them. The CDR3 DNA reads TGCGCCAGCAGGGGTCTGGGCAGGTACGAGCAGTACTTC. Translating gives CASRGLGRYEQYF.

CDR3 nucleotides: TGTGCCAGCAGCAAGGACAGGGGGCAAGAGACCCAGTACTTC. Encoded protein: CASSKDRGQETQYF. This rearrangement joins TRBV5-8 to TRBJ2-5; TRBD1 agrees at 10 bases. The CDR3 has 14 amino acids. Trimming removed 4 bases from V and 2 bases from J; junction bases left unmatched: 2. CDR1 is SGHTS and CDR2 is YDEGEE in the germline V gene. The full variable domain, its missing parts supplied by reference TRBV5-8 and TRBJ2-5, is EAGVTQSPTHLIKTRGQQATLRCSPISGHTSVYWYQQALGLGLQFLLWYDEGEERNRGNFPPRFSGRQFPNYSSELNVNALELEDSALYLCASSKDRGQETQYFGPGTRLLVL.

V gene TRBV7-9 combines with J gene TRBJ2-2, with D perhaps being TRBD1 or TRBD2 (5 bases each). Per germline, CDR1 SEHNR and CDR2 FQNEAQ (reference sequence). This CDR3 is built from 18 residues. V was clipped by 1 base and J by 4 bases, with 19 bases between them. In DNA, the CDR3 is TGTGCCAGCAGCTTAGGAGTTTTAGAGGGAAGGGGCACCGGGGAGCTGTTTTTT. Encoded protein: CASSLGVLEGRGTGELFF.